The sequence of this TCR beta chain was determined in a study of cytomegalovirus exposure and HLA in healthy donors. General study results and limits: Rarity marked most TCR sequences, yet some public TCRs occurred in many donors. Earlier analysis yielded a pattern in which most TCR beta V segments were productive about 87% or about 30% of the time.

The PCR had 60 Vbeta and 13 Jbeta primers. Profiling relied on immunoSEQ multiplex PCR, and the TCRdb table lists in-frame clones only, not all of them. The sample has more than 80,000 clones, 70% to 75% seen once. The CDR3 contains 13 residues. Trimming at V came to 4 bases and at J to 7 bases, leaving 7 bases not matched to a gene. The germline V gene encodes CDR1 SGHTA and CDR2 FQGTGA. Concerning this clone itself: Its antigen is not known.

Sequenced input: PBMCs. The sequence derives from a man aged 55-75 years in good health and CMV-seronegative. This sequence joins TRBV7-3 and TRBJ2-7; 7 bases are shared with TRBD1. The CDR3 nucleotides read TGTGCCAGCAGCTCCCAGGGGGTCGGGGAGCAGTACTTC. It translates to CASSSQGVGEQYF.